A single sample gave rise to the 29 T cell receptor beta chains below, sequenced in a study of regulatory T cells in long-lasting Graves disease. The time point here: newly diagnosed GD, antithyroid drugs for less than 3 months. TCR sequences were obtained from RNA taken from PBMCs. For TCR beta, libraries came from iRepertoire HTBI primers and Arm-PCR of CDR3 regions. TCRdb analysed the multiplex PCR reads with MiXCR anew, one entry per CDR3 protein. The table includes 250,000 or so distinct CDR3 sequences, 15% to 20% detected once. These same data were also listed under a study on T cells in Graves' hyperthyroidism and ophthalmopathy.

Sequencing used peripheral blood mononuclear cells (PBMCs), obtained at new diagnosis, from a patient treated with antithyroid drugs. Receptors were obtained from a woman under 40 with Graves disease.

This clonotype came up many times. V is TRBV20-1 and J is TRBJ2-2, with 12 bases aligning to TRBD2. Trimming at V came to 0 bases and at J to 3 bases, leaving 5 bases not matched to a gene. From germline, CDR1 is DFQATT and CDR2 SNEGSKA (reference sequence). This CDR3 contains 17 residues. CDR3: CSARDPLAGGDTGELFF. The DNA of the CDR3 is TGCAGTGCTAGAGATCCACTAGCGGGGGGTGACACCGGGGAGCTGTTTTTT.

This clonotype was detected ten times or more. This chain joins TRBV10-3 and TRBJ1-1; D is unclear. CDR1 ENHRY and CDR2 SYGVKD come from the germline V gene. Trimming cost V 3 bases and J 2 bases, with 7 bases left between them. This CDR3 is built from 13 residues. CDR3 residues: CAISDSLNTEAFF. The CDR3 DNA is TGTGCCATCAGTGATTCCCTTAACACTGAAGCTTTCTTT.

This clonotype appeared many times. The rearrangement joins TRBV11-2 to TRBJ1-3; D perhaps matches TRBD1 (5 bases). CDR3 length: 14 residues. Germline V lookup: CDR1 SGHAT, CDR2 FQNNGV. Trimming cost V 11 bases and J 2 bases, with 16 bases left between them. The CDR3 sequence is CALEGQGPGNTIYF. In DNA form, the CDR3 reads TGTGCCCTGGAAGGGCAGGGTCCTGGAAACACCATATATTTT.

This clonotype was seen ten or more times. This chain uses TRBV12-3 or TRBV12-4 with TRBJ2-7; possibly TRBD1 or TRBD2 for D (5 bases each). This CDR3 spans 15 amino acids. The germline V and J ends were trimmed by 2 bases and 4 bases, with 15 bases remaining between them. CDR3 coding DNA: TGTGCCAGCAGTTTACGGGGCCAGGGTACATACGAGCAGTACTTC. Translation: CASSLRGQGTYEQYF.

This clonotype has at least ten counts. The chain carries TRBV27 and TRBJ2-5, with 10 bases lining up with TRBD1. Looked up from germline, CDR1 is MNHEY and CDR2 is SMNVEV (reference sequence). This CDR3 has 14 amino acids. With 2 bases clipped from V and 5 bases from J, the junction kept 2 bases outside the gene matches. This chain's CDR3 is CASSLDRGLETQYF. Written as DNA, the CDR3 is TGTGCCAGCAGTTTAGACAGGGGGCTGGAGACCCAGTACTTC.

This clonotype was picked up one time. The V gene is TRBV27, the J gene TRBJ1-4; TRBD1 agrees at 8 bases. With 6 bases clipped from V and 6 bases from J, the junction kept 6 bases outside the gene matches. CDR1 and CDR2 (germline): MNHEY, SMNVEV (reference sequence). This CDR3 region has 14 residues. The CDR3 loop is CASRTGVIDEKLFF. DNA for the CDR3: TGTGCCAGCAGGACAGGGGTTATCGATGAAAAACTGTTTTTT.

This chain joins TRBV7-9 and TRBJ2-1; 9 bases line up with TRBD2. J gave up 8 bases and V 1 base, and 9 bases lay outside the gene matches. The germline gives CDR1 SEHNR, CDR2 FQNEAQ (reference sequence). The CDR3 totals 16 residues. CDR3 amino acids: CASSLDLAGGVDEQFF. The DNA of the CDR3 is TGTGCCAGCAGCTTAGATCTGGCGGGAGGGGTCGATGAGCAGTTCTTC.

This rearrangement joins TRBV24-1 to TRBJ2-3; 10 positions agree with TRBD2. With 6 bases clipped from V and 2 bases from J, the junction kept 4 bases outside the gene matches. This CDR3 has 15 residues. CDR1 and CDR2 (germline): KGHDR, SFDVKD. The CDR3 region has the DNA TGTGCCACCAGTAAAGCGGGGGGGAACACAGATACGCAGTATTTT. Translated: CATSKAGGNTDTQYF.

This sequence joins TRBV9 and TRBJ2-7; D may be TRBD2 (6 bases). This CDR3 has 14 amino acids. The germline V and J ends were trimmed by 2 bases and 6 bases, with 15 bases remaining between them. Germline loops: CDR1 SGDLS, CDR2 YYNGEE. The CDR3 DNA sequence: TGTGCCAGCAGCGTCGGGAGTCTAGAATCCGAGCAGTACTTC. It specifies CASSVGSLESEQYF.

This clonotype appeared many times. This chain links TRBV20-1 with TRBJ2-3, with D possibly being TRBD2 (6 bases). Trimming removed 3 bases from V and 2 bases from J, with 15 bases in between. Germline lookup yields CDR1 DFQATT and CDR2 SNEGSKA (reference sequence). The CDR3 covers 15 residues. Here the CDR3 DNA reads TGCAGTGCTAGTAAGGGTAGCGGAAACACAGATACGCAGTATTTT. Its protein product is CSASKGSGNTDTQYF.

The chain links TRBV10-3 to TRBJ2-7; TRBD2 matches 11 bases. The CDR3 runs 15 residues. Germline CDR1 reads ENHRY; CDR2 reads SYGVKD. J was trimmed by 1 base and V by 6 bases; bases with no gene match: 5. In DNA, the CDR3 is TGTGCCATCAGGTCTAGCGGGGGGAGATCCTACGAGCAGTACTTC. Protein product: CAIRSSGGRSYEQYF.

This clonotype appeared many times. V gene TRBV11-3 combines with J gene TRBJ1-1; TRBD1 matches at 8 bases. This CDR3 comprises 14 residues. CDR1 and CDR2 (germline): SGHNT, YENEEA. The V segment lost 6 bases and the J segment 1 base; nucleotides outside the gene matches: 4. The CDR3 DNA is TGTGCCAGCAGTGAGGGACAGGAGAACACTGAAGCTTTCTTT. Encoded protein: CASSEGQENTEAFF.

The rearrangement links TRBV4-2 to TRBJ1-1, with 8 bases lining up with TRBD1. There are 15 residues in the CDR3. The germline V gene has CDR1 LGHNA and CDR2 YNFKEQ. Germline trimming cut 4 bases from V and 7 bases from J; bases unmatched to any gene: 11. CDR3 loop: CASSPPPTGGVEAFF. The CDR3 DNA sequence: TGTGCCAGCAGCCCCCCCCCAACAGGGGGGGTTGAAGCTTTCTTT.

Ten or more counts support this clonotype. At one boundary the junction diverges from the germline segment, which might be a read error. The chain carries TRBV15 and TRBJ2-3; 12 nucleotides align to TRBD1. Germline CDR1 LNHNV, CDR2 YYDKDF (reference sequence). This CDR3 contains 16 residues. DNA for the CDR3: TGTGCCACCGGCAGAGGGGACAGGGGGCAGTCAGATACGCAGTATTTT. Its translation is CATGRGDRGQSDTQYF.

V and J are TRBV28 and TRBJ2-1; D is possibly TRBD1 or TRBD2 (5 bases each). V shed 1 base and J shed 8 bases, with 9 bases lying between them. This CDR3 spans 13 amino acids. In germline, CDR1 is MDHEN, CDR2 SYDVKM. CDR3 nucleotide sequence: TGTGCCAGCAGTTTATCGTTGGGGGATGAGCAGTTCTTC. Amino acid sequence: CASSLSLGDEQFF.

To note about this clonotype: This sequence is one base from a far larger clone and is likely a read error. The gene calls are TRBV28 and TRBJ2-5, with D unclear. CDR3 length: 13 amino acids. Germline CDR1 is MDHEN and CDR2 is SYDVKM. V lost 8 bases, J lost 10 bases, and 20 bases lay in between. DNA of the CDR3: TGTGCCAGCTCACCACCTTCAGCTAGGATCCAGTACTTC. This translates into CASSPPSARIQYF.

The sample holds many counts of this clonotype. The chain is built from TRBV7-8 and TRBJ2-3, with 11 bases aligning to TRBD2. Germline CDR1 SGHVS, CDR2 FQNEAQ. V dropped 4 bases and J dropped 3; count of bases not matched to a gene: 0. The CDR3 has 14 amino acids. CDR3 sequence reads: CASSWTSGTDTQYF. CDR3 coding DNA: TGTGCCAGCAGCTGGACTAGCGGGACAGATACGCAGTATTTT.

This clonotype showed up many times. J is TRBJ1-1 and V is TRBV6-1; the match to TRBD1 covers 7 bases. This CDR3 comprises 15 residues. Germline V CDR1 and CDR2: MNHNS, SASEGT. After removal of 1 base from V and 0 bases from J, the junction contained 2 bases not matched to a gene. CDR3 bases: TGTGCCAGCAGTGAAGAGGGACAGATGAACACTGAAGCTTTCTTT. Translation: CASSEEGQMNTEAFF.

The sample holds a few counts of this clonotype. The chain uses TRBV5-8 and TRBJ2-2, with 8 positions matching TRBD2. The CDR3 length is 16 residues. V trimming: 2 bases; J trimming: 2 bases; junction bases outside the gene matches: 5. Germline assignment: CDR1 SGHTS and CDR2 YDEGEE. For the CDR3, the DNA is TGTGCCAGCAGCTTTAGAGCGGGGGTAAACACCGGGGAGCTGTTTTTT. Translated, it gives CASSFRAGVNTGELFF.

This clonotype occurred many times. V and J are TRBV2 and TRBJ1-1; TRBD1 matches 10 bases. The trim removed 0 bases at V and 0 bases at J, leaving 4 bases unmatched. Germline V CDR1 and CDR2: SNHLY, FYNNEI. The CDR3 has 17 residues. The CDR3 loop reads CASSEAGQGNMNTEAFF. For the CDR3, the DNA is TGTGCCAGCAGTGAAGCGGGACAGGGGAACATGAACACTGAAGCTTTCTTT.

Concerning this clonotype: This likely reflects a read error, since a far larger clone is one base away. The gene calls are TRBV6-8 and TRBJ1-1; 7 bases map to TRBD1. Germline-derived CDR1 and CDR2 are MNHGY and SAAAGT. The CDR3 extends over 13 amino acids. CDR3 in DNA: TGTGCCTGCAGAGGGACAGCCTACACTGAAGCTTTCTTT. Residues: CACRGTAYTEAFF.

This clonotype occurred many times. V gene TRBV10-3 combines with J gene TRBJ1-2; D gene unclear. Per the germline V gene, CDR1 is ENHRY and CDR2 is SYGVKD. The CDR3 runs to 16 residues. Trimming left V 3 bases short and J 2 bases short, with 16 bases between. CDR3 nucleotide sequence: TGTGCCATCAGTGACCATGCGGCGGGTCCCAACTATGGCTACACCTTC. This codes for CAISDHAAGPNYGYTF.

This clonotype showed up many times. The J gene is TRBJ1-1, the V gene TRBV7-2; D unresolved. The germline gives CDR1 SGHTA, CDR2 FQGNSA. CDR3 length: 13 residues. The germline V and J ends were trimmed by 6 bases and 0 bases, with 8 bases remaining between them. The CDR3 bases are TGTGCCAGCAGTCTAACGATGAACACTGAAGCTTTCTTT. It encodes CASSLTMNTEAFF. Drawing the rest from reference TRBV7-2 and TRBJ1-1, the complete variable domain is GAGVSQSPSNKVTEKGKDVELRCDPISGHTALYWYRQSLGQGLEFLIYFQGNSAPDKSGLPSDRFSAERTGGSVSTLTIQRTQQEDSAVYLCASSLTMNTEAFFGQGTRLTVV.

The rearrangement joins TRBV27 to TRBJ2-7, with 8 positions matching TRBD1. The ends lost 3 bases at V and 0 bases at J; junction bases unmatched: 10. The germline V gene encodes CDR1 MNHEY and CDR2 SMNVEV (reference sequence). The CDR3 is 17 amino acids. The CDR3 coding sequence is TGTGCCAGCAGTTTCAATTCCGGGACAGGCTACTCCTACGAGCAGTACTTC. Protein product: CASSFNSGTGYSYEQYF.

The rearrangement uses TRBV20-1 and TRBJ2-3, with 12 positions matching TRBD2. V was clipped by 4 bases and J by 2 bases; unmatched bases: 7. The CDR3 has 16 residues. Germline V gene lookup returns CDR1 DFQATT and CDR2 SNEGSKA (reference sequence). The CDR3 sequence is CSATPTSGGFTDTQYF. CDR3 in DNA: TGCAGTGCTACCCCAACTAGCGGGGGGTTCACAGATACGCAGTATTTT.

This clonotype was seen a few times. The V call is TRBV20-1, the J call TRBJ2-7, with TRBD1 identical over 11 bases. J was trimmed by 4 bases and V by 3 bases; bases with no gene match: 5. Germline V lookup: CDR1 DFQATT, CDR2 SNEGSKA (reference sequence). The CDR3 runs to 14 residues. The CDR3 is CSARRTGGIYEQYF. The CDR3 region has the DNA TGCAGTGCTAGGCGGACAGGGGGCATTTACGAGCAGTACTTC.

This clonotype was counted a few times. The V and J genes are TRBV2 and TRBJ2-1, with 10 positions matching TRBD2. J gave up 8 bases and V 5 bases, and 3 bases lay outside the gene matches. CDR3 length: 13 amino acids. Germline assignment: CDR1 SNHLY and CDR2 FYNNEI. The CDR3 DNA reads TGTGCCAGCAGTTTTAGCGGGGGGCATGAGCAGTTCTTC. It is translated as CASSFSGGHEQFF.

There are many counts of this clonotype. The genes are TRBV20-1 and TRBJ2-3; perhaps TRBD2 as D (6 bases). CDR3 length: 15 residues. Germline V lookup: CDR1 DFQATT, CDR2 SNEGSKA (reference sequence). V lost 5 bases to trimming and J lost 2 bases, with 17 bases between them. CDR3 sequence (DNA): TGCAGTGCTCGGAACAGACTAGTTTTCACAGATACGCAGTATTTT. It codes for CSARNRLVFTDTQYF.

This clonotype was seen only a few times. One base away lies a much larger clone, so this may be a sequencing read error. The conserved phenylalanine or tryptophan is not found at the CDR3 terminus, so this likely reflects a read error. The rearrangement joins TRBV11-2 to TRBJ2-3, with D perhaps given as TRBD1 or TRBD2 (5 bases each). Deletions cut 4 bases from V and 2 bases from J, with 10 bases between. This CDR3 spans 14 amino acids. The germline V gene has CDR1 SGHAT and CDR2 FQNNGV. CDR3 loop: CASSSGRSTDTQYL. DNA of the CDR3: TGTGCCAGCAGCTCGGGACGGTCCACAGATACGCAGTATCTT.